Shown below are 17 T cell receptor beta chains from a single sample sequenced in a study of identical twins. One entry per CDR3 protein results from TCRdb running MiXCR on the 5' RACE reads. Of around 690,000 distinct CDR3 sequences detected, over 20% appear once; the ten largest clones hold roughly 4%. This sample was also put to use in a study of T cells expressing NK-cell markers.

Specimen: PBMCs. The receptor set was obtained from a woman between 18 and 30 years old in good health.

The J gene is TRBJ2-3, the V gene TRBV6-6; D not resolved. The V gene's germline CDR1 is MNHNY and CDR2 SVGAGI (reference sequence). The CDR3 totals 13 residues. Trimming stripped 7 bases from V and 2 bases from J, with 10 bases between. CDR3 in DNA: TGTGCCAGCAAGCGAGATTCCACAGATACGCAGTATTTT. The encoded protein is CASKRDSTDTQYF.

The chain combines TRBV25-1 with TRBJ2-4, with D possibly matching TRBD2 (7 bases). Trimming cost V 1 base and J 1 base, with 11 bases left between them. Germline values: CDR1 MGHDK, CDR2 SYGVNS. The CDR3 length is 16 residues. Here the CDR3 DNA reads TGTGCCAGCAGTGAATGGGGGGGGGCGGCCAAAAACATTCAGTACTTC. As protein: CASSEWGGAAKNIQYF.

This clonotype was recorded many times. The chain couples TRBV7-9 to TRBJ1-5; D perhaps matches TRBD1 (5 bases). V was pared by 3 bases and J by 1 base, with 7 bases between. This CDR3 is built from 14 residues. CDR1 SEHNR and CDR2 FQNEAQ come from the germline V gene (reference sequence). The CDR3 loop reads CASSFRDSNQPQHF. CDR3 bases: TGTGCCAGCAGCTTCCGGGACAGCAATCAGCCCCAGCATTTT.

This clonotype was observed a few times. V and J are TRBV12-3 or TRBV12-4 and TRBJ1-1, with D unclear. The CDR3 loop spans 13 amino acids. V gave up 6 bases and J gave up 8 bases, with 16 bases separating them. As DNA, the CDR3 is TGTGCCAGCAGCTCGACACCTGGTTCGGAAGCTTTCTTT. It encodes CASSSTPGSEAFF.

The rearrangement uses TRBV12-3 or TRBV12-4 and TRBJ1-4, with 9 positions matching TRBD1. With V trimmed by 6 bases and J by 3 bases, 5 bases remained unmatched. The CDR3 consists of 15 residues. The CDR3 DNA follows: TGTGCCAGCAGCAGGACAGGGGAGGCTAATGAAAAACTGTTTTTT. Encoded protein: CASSRTGEANEKLFF.

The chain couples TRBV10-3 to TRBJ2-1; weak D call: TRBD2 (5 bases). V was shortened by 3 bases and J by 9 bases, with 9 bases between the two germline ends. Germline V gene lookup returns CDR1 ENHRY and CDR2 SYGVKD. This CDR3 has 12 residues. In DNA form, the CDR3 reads TGTGCCATCAGTGATAAAGGGAGTGAGCAGTTCTTC. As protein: CAISDKGSEQFF.

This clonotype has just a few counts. The CDR3 DNA reads TGTGCCAGCAGAGGCCGGGGGGCGATCTATGGCTACACCTTC. This encodes CASRGRGAIYGYTF. The chain combines TRBV12-3 or TRBV12-4 with TRBJ1-2, with D possibly being TRBD1 (6 bases). CDR3 length: 14 amino acids. V lost 6 bases and J 4 bases, leaving 15 bases between the germline ends.

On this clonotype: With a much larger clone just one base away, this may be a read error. CDR3 residues: CSVTPRGRAFGNEQFF. The CDR3 coding sequence is TGCAGCGTTACCCCGAGGGGAAGGGCTTTTGGGAATGAGCAGTTCTTC. The V and J genes are TRBV29-1 and TRBJ2-1, with D perhaps assigned TRBD1 or TRBD2 (5 bases each). There are 16 residues in the CDR3. Trimming removed 5 bases from V and 7 bases from J, with 24 bases in between. The V gene's germline CDR1 is SQVTM and CDR2 ANQGSEA.

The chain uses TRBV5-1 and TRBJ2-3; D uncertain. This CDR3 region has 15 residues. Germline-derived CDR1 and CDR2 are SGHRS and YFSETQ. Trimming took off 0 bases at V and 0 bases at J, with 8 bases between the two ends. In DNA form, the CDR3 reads TGCGCCAGCAGCTTGGCACAGCTAAGCACAGATACGCAGTATTTT. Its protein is CASSLAQLSTDTQYF. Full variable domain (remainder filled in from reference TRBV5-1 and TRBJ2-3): KAGVTQTPRYLIKTRGQQVTLSCSPISGHRSVSWYQQTPGQGLQFLFEYFSETQRNKGNFPGRFSGRQFSNSRSEMNVSTLELGDSALYLCASSLAQLSTDTQYFGPGTRLTVL.

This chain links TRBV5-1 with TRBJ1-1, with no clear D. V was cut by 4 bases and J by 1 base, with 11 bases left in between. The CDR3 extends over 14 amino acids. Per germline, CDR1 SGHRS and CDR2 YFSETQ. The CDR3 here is CASSPYPENTEAFF. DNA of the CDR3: TGCGCCAGCAGCCCCTATCCAGAGAACACTGAAGCTTTCTTT.

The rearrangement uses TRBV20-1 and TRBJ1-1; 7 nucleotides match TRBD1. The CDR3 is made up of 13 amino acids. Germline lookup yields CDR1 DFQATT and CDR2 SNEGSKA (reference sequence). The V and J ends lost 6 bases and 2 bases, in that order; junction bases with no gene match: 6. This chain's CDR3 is CSALRQGNTEAFF. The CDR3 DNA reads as TGCAGTGCCCTCCGACAGGGTAACACTGAAGCTTTCTTT.

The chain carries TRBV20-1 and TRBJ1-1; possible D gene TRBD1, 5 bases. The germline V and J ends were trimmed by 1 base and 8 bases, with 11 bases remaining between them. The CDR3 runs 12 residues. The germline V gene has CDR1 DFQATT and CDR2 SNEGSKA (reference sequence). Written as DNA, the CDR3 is TGCAGTGCTAGAGTAGGGGTTGCCGAAGCTTTCTTT. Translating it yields CSARVGVAEAFF.

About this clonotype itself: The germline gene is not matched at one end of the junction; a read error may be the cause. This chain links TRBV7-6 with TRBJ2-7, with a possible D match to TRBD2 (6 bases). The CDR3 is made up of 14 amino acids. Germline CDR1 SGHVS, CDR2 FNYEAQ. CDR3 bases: TGTGCCAGCAGCTTAGCTAGCGGAGGGGACGAGCGGTACTTC. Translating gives CASSLASGGDERYF.

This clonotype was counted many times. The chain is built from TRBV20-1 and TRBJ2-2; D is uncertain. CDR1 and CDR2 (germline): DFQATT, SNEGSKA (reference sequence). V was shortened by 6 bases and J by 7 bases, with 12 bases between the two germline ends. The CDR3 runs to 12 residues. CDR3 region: CSASWEGGELFF. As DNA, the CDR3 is TGCAGTGCAAGCTGGGAAGGCGGGGAGCTGTTTTTT.

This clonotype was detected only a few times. The CDR3 region has the DNA TGCGCCAGCAGCCAAGATCCACGGGGGAACGAGCAGTACTTC. Translation gives CASSQDPRGNEQYF. The V call is TRBV4-1, the J call TRBJ2-7, with TRBD2 as a possible D gene (6 bases). V was shortened by 0 bases and J by 5 bases, with 11 bases between the two germline ends. Germline lookup yields CDR1 MGHRA and CDR2 YSYEKL. The CDR3 consists of 14 residues.

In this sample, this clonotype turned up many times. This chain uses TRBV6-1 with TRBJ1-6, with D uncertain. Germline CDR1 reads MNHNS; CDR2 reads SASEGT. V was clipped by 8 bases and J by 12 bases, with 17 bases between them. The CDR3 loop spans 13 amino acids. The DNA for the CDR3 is TGTGCCAGCCGTCCAGCGATCCAGCAACCCCTCCACTTT. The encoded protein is CASRPAIQQPLHF.

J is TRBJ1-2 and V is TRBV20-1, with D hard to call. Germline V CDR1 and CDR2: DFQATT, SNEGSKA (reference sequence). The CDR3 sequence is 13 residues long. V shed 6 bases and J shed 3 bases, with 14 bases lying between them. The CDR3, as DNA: TGCAGTGCCCCATTCAGGCGCGACTATGGCTACACCTTC. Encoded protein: CSAPFRRDYGYTF.